Below, 10 T cell receptor beta chains from the same sample are listed, as sequenced in a study of cytomegalovirus exposure and HLA in healthy donors. Use of 60 Vbeta and 13 Jbeta primers characterized the PCR. This table comes from immunoSEQ multiplex PCR, and its TCRdb copy is limited to in-frame clones, with some not included. Of some 200,000 clones listed, approximately 80% are singletons. Sequencing was done on a sample of PBMCs. These receptors came from a girl aged 5-17 years in good health and CMV-seronegative.

This rearrangement joins TRBV4-1 to TRBJ1-3, with no clear D. The CDR3 is 20 residues long. The V gene's germline CDR1 is MGHRA and CDR2 YSYEKL. The V end was cut by 0 bases, the J end by 0 bases, with 21 bases between. CDR3 loop: CASSQDWAAGGHGSGNTIYF. The CDR3 DNA sequence: TGCGCCAGCAGCCAAGATTGGGCGGCAGGAGGTCACGGCTCTGGAAACACCATATATTTT.

This chain connects TRBV29-1 to TRBJ2-7, with a possible D match to TRBD2 (6 bases). The CDR3 length is 12 residues. Deletions cut 3 bases from V and 3 bases from J, with 9 bases between. Germline V lookup: CDR1 SQVTM, CDR2 ANQGSEA. CDR3 sequence reads: CSVDGGGYEQYF. CDR3 sequence (DNA): TGCAGCGTTGACGGGGGAGGCTACGAGCAGTACTTC.

The V and J genes are TRBV7-9 and TRBJ1-4; possible D gene TRBD1, 6 bases. The CDR3 totals 15 residues. With 5 bases removed from V and 10 bases from J, the gap between germline ends came to 20 bases. Germline V gene lookup returns CDR1 SEHNR and CDR2 FQNEAQ (reference sequence). CDR3 in amino acids: CASSPGGGGGRKLFF. In DNA form, the CDR3 reads TGTGCCAGCAGCCCGGGCGGAGGGGGGGGTCGAAAACTGTTTTTT. Full variable domain (outside the CDR3, taken from reference TRBV7-9 and TRBJ1-4): DTGVSQNPRHKITKRGQNVTFRCDPISEHNRLYWYRQTLGQGPEFLTYFQNEAQLEKSRLLSDRFSAERPKGSFSTLEIQRTEQGDSAMYLCASSPGGGGGRKLFFGSGTQLSVL.

The chain joins TRBV18 to TRBJ1-1; 8 bases fit TRBD1. The trim removed 3 bases at V and 1 base at J, leaving 10 bases unmatched. The CDR3 has 17 residues. Germline V CDR1 and CDR2: KGHSH, LQKENI. Here the CDR3 reads CASSPQRTGTPNTEAFF. DNA for the CDR3: TGTGCCAGCTCACCCCAAAGGACAGGGACCCCGAACACTGAAGCTTTCTTT.

The rearrangement joins TRBV5-1 to TRBJ1-3; D possibly corresponds to TRBD1 (6 bases). With 4 bases removed from V and 4 bases from J, the gap between germline ends came to 15 bases. The CDR3 is 15 amino acids. Germline CDR1 reads SGHRS; CDR2 reads YFSETQ. The CDR3 nucleotides read TGCGCCAGCAGCGCCACAGGGTTGGGCGGAAACACCATATATTTT. Its protein is CASSATGLGGNTIYF.

This clone was detected only a few times. V and J are TRBV5-6 and TRBJ2-7, with TRBD2 matching 8 bases. This CDR3 has 16 amino acids. Trimming took 3 bases from V and 8 from J; bases not matched to a gene: 16. CDR1 SGHDT and CDR2 YYEEEE come from the germline V gene. The DNA for the CDR3 is TGTGCCAGCAGCTCAAGAAAGCGGGAGTTAAGTGACAAGCAGTACTTC. Protein: CASSSRKRELSDKQYF.

The gene calls are TRBV4-1 and TRBJ1-4; D is unclear. The germline CDR1 and CDR2 sequences are MGHRA and YSYEKL. The CDR3 runs to 14 residues. The V gene lost 4 bases and the J gene lost 5 bases, with 11 bases spanning the gap. The DNA of the CDR3 is TGCGCCAGCAGCCGAAGGCGGGAGAATGAAAAACTGTTTTTT. Its translation is CASSRRRENEKLFF.

The chain links TRBV6-5 to TRBJ2-7, with D maybe TRBD2 (6 bases). Germline CDR1 is MNHEY and CDR2 is SVGAGI. Between the trimmed V and J ends, which lost 10 bases and 5 bases, there was a span of 21 bases. The CDR3 runs to 14 residues. The CDR3 DNA reads as TGTGCCACCCGTCCGGGGGATTCCGCGCACGAGCAGTACTTC. Translation: CATRPGDSAHEQYF.

The genes are TRBV7-2 and TRBJ1-5; maybe TRBD1 (6 bases). The CDR3 extends over 15 amino acids. Trimming stripped 1 base from V and 1 base from J, with 8 bases between. CDR1 and CDR2 from the germline V gene are SGHTA and FQGNSA. CDR3 coding DNA: TGTGCCAGCAGCTTAGGGGGGCTGAGCAATCAGCCCCAGCATTTT. It yields the protein CASSLGGLSNQPQHF.

The J gene is TRBJ1-6, the V gene TRBV7-2; D gene unclear. CDR1 and CDR2 from the germline V gene are SGHTA and FQGNSA. This CDR3 spans 14 amino acids. The V gene lost 2 bases and the J gene lost 7 bases, with 9 bases spanning the gap. CDR3 bases: TGTGCCAGCAGCTTACGGCAGGCAAATTCACCCCTCCACTTT. This encodes CASSLRQANSPLHF.